This entry lists 23 T cell receptor beta chains sequenced from one sample in a study of shared clonotypes between healthy human individuals (dated by TCRdb to 2019 to 2021). CD8 naive samples consisted of CD45RO-negative cells that were positively selected for CCR7, yielding a CD45RA+CCR7+ population without TemRA cells. Library preparation used the immunoSEQ multiplex PCR assay. TCRdb provides this immuneACCESS table in a form limited to in-frame rearrangements. Some clones are lacking; in checked studies, under half of them reflect an unresolved V gene, and why the rest are absent is not known. Recorded for this sample are 600,000 or so clones; about 95% of them occurred a single time. Approximately 0.12% of the sample is taken by the ten largest. The sample comprised naive CD8+ T cells sorted from blood. The cell subset or site label on this specimen signifies: CD45RA+CCR7+. These receptors were taken from a woman in her twenties or thirties in good health.

Note on this clone: Additional DNA sequences in this sample encode the identical CDR3. The CDR3 sequence: CASSLGRNTEAFF. For the CDR3, the DNA is TGTGCCAGCAGTTTGGGCAGGAACACTGAAGCTTTCTTT. V and J are TRBV27 and TRBJ1-1; D unclear. V lost 3 bases to trimming and J lost 1 base, with 6 bases between them. CDR1 MNHEY and CDR2 SMNVEV come from the germline V gene (reference sequence). The CDR3 sequence is 13 residues long.

The chain recombines TRBV4-1 with TRBJ2-7, with D perhaps matching TRBD2 (6 bases). The germline V gene has CDR1 MGHRA and CDR2 YSYEKL. The CDR3 has 15 amino acids. Trimming pared 0 bases from V and 2 bases from J, leaving 11 bases between. In DNA, the CDR3 is TGCGCCAGCAGCCAAGAGGTGGGACTTACCTACGAGCAGTACTTC. Its translation is CASSQEVGLTYEQYF.

The chain has TRBV7-8 and TRBJ2-1; 7 nucleotides align to TRBD2. V was clipped by 1 base and J by 6 bases; unmatched bases: 3. The CDR3 is 14 amino acids. Germline V gene sequence: CDR1 SGHVS, CDR2 FQNEAQ. As DNA, the CDR3 is TGTGCCAGCAGCTTAGGAGCGGGATCCAATGAGCAGTTCTTC. Protein product: CASSLGAGSNEQFF.

As DNA, the CDR3 is TGTGCCAGCAGTGAAGGGATCGCTGGGGGAACCCTCTACGAGCAGTACTTC. It codes for CASSEGIAGGTLYEQYF. The chain links TRBV6-1 to TRBJ2-7; the D gene could be TRBD1 or TRBD2 (5 bases each). Between the trimmed V and J ends, which lost 1 base and 3 bases, there was a span of 19 bases. The CDR3 runs 17 residues. The germline gives CDR1 MNHNS, CDR2 SASEGT.

V is TRBV7-9 and J is TRBJ2-2; 7 nucleotides line up with TRBD2. This CDR3 is 16 amino acids long. In germline, CDR1 is SEHNR, CDR2 FQNEAQ (reference sequence). V lost 0 bases and J lost 1; bases outside the gene matches: 2. The CDR3 loop is CASSLAASGNTGELFF. The CDR3 bases are TGTGCCAGCAGCTTAGCAGCTAGCGGGAACACCGGGGAGCTGTTTTTT.

The V call is TRBV28, the J call TRBJ2-1, with TRBD2 identical over 8 bases. Germline CDR1 MDHEN, CDR2 SYDVKM. The CDR3 has 19 amino acids. V shed 6 bases, J shed 9 bases, and the junction held 25 bases outside the gene matches. The CDR3 reads CASRLPPSTSDPKSGEQFF. The CDR3 DNA sequence: TGTGCCAGCAGACTCCCCCCCTCGACTAGCGATCCTAAAAGTGGTGAGCAGTTCTTC.

The V call is TRBV4-1, the J call TRBJ1-2; 9 bases line up with TRBD1. The trim removed 1 base at V and 4 bases at J, leaving 7 bases unmatched. Germline CDR1 reads MGHRA; CDR2 reads YSYEKL. There are 16 residues in the CDR3. The CDR3 loop is CASSQGTGGRGYGYTF. The CDR3 nucleotides are TGCGCCAGCAGCCAAGGAACAGGGGGCCGCGGCTATGGCTACACCTTC.

J is TRBJ2-1 and V is TRBV7-9; tentative D call: TRBD1 (5 bases). Germline assignment: CDR1 SEHNR and CDR2 FQNEAQ (reference sequence). V gave up 6 bases and J gave up 3 bases, with 9 bases separating them. The CDR3 covers 13 residues. The CDR3 DNA sequence: TGTGCCAGCAGATCAGACAGCTACAATGAGCAGTTCTTC. Translating gives CASRSDSYNEQFF. The complete variable domain, with remaining parts taken from reference TRBV7-9 and TRBJ2-1, reads DTGVSQNPRHKITKRGQNVTFRCDPISEHNRLYWYRQTLGQGPEFLTYFQNEAQLEKSRLLSDRFSAERPKGSFSTLEIQRTEQGDSAMYLCASRSDSYNEQFFGPGTRLTVL.

This chain connects TRBV6-1 to TRBJ2-7; 10 nucleotides match TRBD1. The J segment lost 4 bases and the V segment lost 0 bases, leaving 9 bases of the junction unmatched. Germline V gene data show CDR1 as MNHNS and CDR2 as SASEGT. The CDR3 spans 17 residues. CDR3 amino acids: CASSEARGTGDGYEQYF. The CDR3 nucleotides are TGTGCCAGCAGTGAAGCGCGTGGGACAGGGGATGGTTACGAGCAGTACTTC.

The chain is built from TRBV13 and TRBJ2-1; no definite D call. The length of the CDR3 is 14 residues. Trimming removed 3 bases at V and 0 bases at J, with 6 bases between. Looked up from germline, CDR1 is PRHDT and CDR2 is FYEKMQ (reference sequence). This chain's CDR3 is CASSFQSSYNEQFF. Written as DNA, the CDR3 is TGTGCCAGCAGCTTCCAGAGCTCCTACAATGAGCAGTTCTTC.

The V and J genes are TRBV7-9 and TRBJ1-2; D is possibly TRBD1 (5 bases). Germline values: CDR1 SEHNR, CDR2 FQNEAQ (reference sequence). The length of the CDR3 is 15 residues. The V and J ends lost 0 bases and 3 bases respectively, with 11 bases between them. The CDR3 bases are TGTGCCAGCAGCTTAGCTGGGGAAGGGGACTATGGCTACACCTTC. Encoded protein: CASSLAGEGDYGYTF.

This chain uses TRBV6-5 with TRBJ2-7, with D maybe TRBD2 (7 bases). Germline V lookup: CDR1 MNHEY, CDR2 SVGAGI. The CDR3 runs 15 residues. The germline V and J ends were trimmed by 7 bases and 3 bases, with 19 bases remaining between them. The CDR3 nucleotides are TGTGCCAGCACTCCGCGGGGGCTAGCTGGCTACGAGCAGTACTTC. Translation: CASTPRGLAGYEQYF.

This clone has just a few counts. CDR3 loop: CASSSNQPQHF. Here the CDR3 DNA reads TGTGCCAGCAGCTCCAATCAGCCCCAGCATTTT. The gene calls are TRBV7-9 and TRBJ1-5; unclear D gene. The CDR3 covers 11 residues. Germline CDR1 SEHNR, CDR2 FQNEAQ (reference sequence). Trimming stripped 4 bases from V and 3 bases from J, with 1 base between.

V usage is TRBV13 and J usage is TRBJ2-7; tentatively, D is TRBD2 (5 bases). Per germline, CDR1 PRHDT and CDR2 FYEKMQ (reference sequence). This CDR3 is 14 amino acids long. With 0 bases removed from V and 4 bases from J, the gap between germline ends came to 10 bases. The CDR3 bases are TGTGCCAGCAGCTTAGGCCTCGGGGTTTACGAGCAGTACTTC. Translation: CASSLGLGVYEQYF.

The rearrangement links TRBV11-2 to TRBJ2-7; D uncertain. CDR3 length: 12 residues. Germline loops: CDR1 SGHAT, CDR2 FQNNGV. V dropped 5 bases and J dropped 3 bases, with 8 bases sitting between them. CDR3 sequence reads: CASSPAVYEQYF. CDR3 nucleotides: TGTGCCAGCAGCCCCGCGGTCTACGAGCAGTACTTC. Supplemented by reference TRBV11-2 and TRBJ2-7, the full variable domain reads EAGVAQSPRYKIIEKRQSVAFWCNPISGHATLYWYQQILGQGPKLLIQFQNNGVVDDSQLPKDRFSAERLKGVDSTLKIQPAKLEDSAVYLCASSPAVYEQYFGPGTRLTVT.

CDR3 in DNA: TGTGCCAGCAGTTTAGAAGCCTCTGGGGCCAACGTCCTGACTTTC. This codes for CASSLEASGANVLTF. The rearrangement uses TRBV27 and TRBJ2-6; D is ambiguous. The CDR3 is made up of 15 amino acids. Germline CDR1 and CDR2: MNHEY and SMNVEV (reference sequence). The V end lost 2 bases, the J end lost 0 bases, and 5 bases lay between the germline ends.

The table lists this clone with a count of one. This chain joins TRBV19 and TRBJ1-2; the D is unclear. V lost 0 bases, J lost 1 base, and 12 bases lay in between. The CDR3 contains 16 residues. Germline CDR1 is LNHDA and CDR2 is SQIVND (reference sequence). Here the CDR3 reads CASSIELIPNNYGYTF. CDR3 nucleotide sequence: TGTGCCAGTAGTATAGAATTAATTCCCAATAACTATGGCTACACCTTC.

The J gene is TRBJ2-7, the V gene TRBV28, with 8 nucleotides matching TRBD1. This CDR3 contains 14 residues. CDR1 and CDR2 (germline): MDHEN, SYDVKM. J gave up 6 bases and V 7 bases, and 11 bases lay outside the gene matches. In nucleotides, the CDR3 is TGTGCCAGCACCCTGACAGGGGCCAAGGGCGAGCAGTACTTC. Translated: CASTLTGAKGEQYF.

This clone has a single count. The gene calls are TRBV9 and TRBJ2-3; no clear D. The germline V and J ends were trimmed by 5 bases and 5 bases, with 9 bases remaining between them. The CDR3 has 12 residues. The germline gives CDR1 SGDLS, CDR2 YYNGEE. This chain's CDR3 is CASRAIGDTQYF. The CDR3 DNA reads as TGTGCCAGCAGGGCGATCGGAGATACGCAGTATTTT. Complete variable domain (other parts from reference TRBV9 and TRBJ2-3): DSGVTQTPKHLITATGQRVTLRCSPRSGDLSVYWYQQSLDQGLQFLIQYYNGEERAKGNILERFSAQQFPDLHSELNLSSLELGDSALYFCASRAIGDTQYFGPGTRLTVL.

CDR3: CASSLYQGASNEKLFF. CDR3 DNA: TGTGCCAGCAGTTTATACCAGGGGGCCTCTAATGAAAAACTGTTTTTT. The chain recombines TRBV28 with TRBJ1-4; 8 positions agree with TRBD1. Germline assignment: CDR1 MDHEN and CDR2 SYDVKM. Losses at the gene ends were 1 base for V and 3 bases for J; bases not matched to a gene: 4. There are 16 residues in the CDR3.

The chain couples TRBV28 to TRBJ1-1, with D unresolved. With 6 bases removed from V and 0 bases from J, the gap between germline ends came to 11 bases. This CDR3 is built from 14 residues. From germline, CDR1 is MDHEN and CDR2 SYDVKM. The CDR3 DNA reads as TGTGCCAGCAGCAAGTGGACCATGAACACTGAAGCTTTCTTT. It translates to CASSKWTMNTEAFF. The full variable domain, rest sourced from reference TRBV28 and TRBJ1-1, is DVKVTQSSRYLVKRTGEKVFLECVQDMDHENMFWYRQDPGLGLRLIYFSYDVKMKEKGDIPEGYSVSREKKERFSLILESASTNQTSMYLCASSKWTMNTEAFFGQGTRLTVV.

This clone appeared a single time. The chain uses TRBV5-1 and TRBJ1-1, with 10 nucleotides matching TRBD1. CDR3 length: 18 amino acids. V was clipped by 0 bases and J by 3 bases; unmatched bases: 11. Per the germline V gene, CDR1 is SGHRS and CDR2 is YFSETQ. CDR3 protein: CASSLGDRGRGGDTEAFF. The CDR3 nucleotides are TGCGCCAGCAGCTTGGGGGACAGGGGAAGGGGAGGGGACACTGAAGCTTTCTTT.

The gene calls are TRBV15 and TRBJ1-2; 9 bases fit TRBD1. V lost 4 bases to trimming and J lost 2 bases; unmatched junction nucleotides: 8. The CDR3 is 16 amino acids. Germline V lookup: CDR1 LNHNV, CDR2 YYDKDF (reference sequence). This CDR3 reads CATSTLRTGANYGYTF. DNA for the CDR3: TGTGCCACCAGCACCCTGAGGACAGGGGCAAACTATGGCTACACCTTC.